These 5 T cell receptor beta chains were all obtained from the same sample, sequenced in a study of a mutant IDH1 vaccine in newly diagnosed glioma (dated by TCRdb to the early 2020s). The time point label on this specimen signifies: week 47, end of study. A 20-mer mutant IDH1 peptide at 300 micrograms in Montanide made up each vaccine dose, which was injected subcutaneously together with topical imiquimod. No antigen is known for these receptors. Libraries were built with the immunoSEQ multiplex PCR assay. The table comes from immuneACCESS by way of TCRdb, which keeps in-frame sequences with V and J called. Part of the clones is missing from these tables; in studies checked, under half for an unresolved V gene and the rest for unknown reasons. Present in this sample are 60,000 to 65,000 clones, roughly four fifths of which were seen just once. Together, the top ten hold more than 3% of the sample.

The material was PBMCs, obtained from a glioma patient whose treatment included an IDH1 peptide vaccine. These receptors were taken from a man aged 25 to 45 with glioma.

The CDR3 bases are TGCGCCAGCAGCGCAAGGGCGCGACAGAATAATTCACCCCTCCACTTT. Amino acid sequence: CASSARARQNNSPLHF. This sequence joins TRBV5-1 and TRBJ1-6; tentative D call: TRBD1 (5 bases). V was shortened by 4 bases and J by 5 bases, with 16 bases between the two germline ends. This CDR3 is 16 amino acids long. The V gene's germline CDR1 is SGHRS and CDR2 YFSETQ.

The chain uses TRBV27 and TRBJ1-1; D might be TRBD1 (5 bases). CDR3 length: 18 residues. Trimming stripped 6 bases from V and 1 base from J, with 24 bases between. Germline V CDR1 and CDR2: MNHEY, SMNVEV (reference sequence). The chain's CDR3 is CASSLRGPPGQTNTEAFF. In nucleotides, the CDR3 is TGTGCCAGCAGCCTCCGGGGACCCCCCGGTCAGACGAACACTGAAGCTTTCTTT.

This chain links TRBV28 with TRBJ1-5; TRBD1 agrees at 7 bases. J was trimmed by 0 bases and V by 4 bases; bases with no gene match: 3. Germline assignment: CDR1 MDHEN and CDR2 SYDVKM. The CDR3 sequence is 15 residues long. In DNA, the CDR3 is TGTGCCAGCAGTTCGGGACAGATTAGCAATCAGCCCCAGCATTTT. It yields the protein CASSSGQISNQPQHF.

The rearrangement links TRBV11-2 to TRBJ2-7; weak D call: TRBD2 (6 bases). Germline CDR1 reads SGHAT; CDR2 reads FQNNGV. The V gene lost 5 bases and the J gene lost 6 bases, with 17 bases spanning the gap. CDR3 length: 14 residues. The CDR3 nucleotides read TGTGCCAGCAGCCCGAGTGGGGGGTTGGGCGAGCAGTACTTC. This sequence encodes CASSPSGGLGEQYF.

This chain uses TRBV5-6 with TRBJ2-3, with D possibly TRBD1 on 6 matching bases. CDR3 length: 14 amino acids. CDR1 and CDR2 from the germline V gene are SGHDT and YYEEEE. V lost 5 bases, J lost 8 bases, and 18 bases lay in between. CDR3 in DNA: TGTGCCAGCAGTGGGACACCCCGAGGGCGTACGCAGTATTTT. This codes for CASSGTPRGRTQYF.